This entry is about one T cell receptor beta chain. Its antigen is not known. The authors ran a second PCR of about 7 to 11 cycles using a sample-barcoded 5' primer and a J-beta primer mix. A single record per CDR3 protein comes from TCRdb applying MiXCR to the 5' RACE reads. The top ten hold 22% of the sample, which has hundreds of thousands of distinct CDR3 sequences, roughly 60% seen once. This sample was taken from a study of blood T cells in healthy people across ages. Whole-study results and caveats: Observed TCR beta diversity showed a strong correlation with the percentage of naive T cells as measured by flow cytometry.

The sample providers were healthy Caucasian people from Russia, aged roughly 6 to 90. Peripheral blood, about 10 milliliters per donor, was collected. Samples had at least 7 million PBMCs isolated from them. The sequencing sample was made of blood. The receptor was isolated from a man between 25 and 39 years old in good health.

The CDR3 region is CASSSAGLPPETQYF. The CDR3 bases are TGTGCCAGCAGTTCCGCTGGGCTCCCGCCAGAGACCCAGTACTTC. This chain links TRBV7-8 with TRBJ2-5; D not certain. This CDR3 has 15 residues. V was trimmed by 6 bases and J by 4 bases, leaving 18 bases between them. CDR1 is SGHVS and CDR2 is FQNEAQ in the germline V gene.